This passage covers 14 T cell receptor beta chains from one sample sequenced in a study of blood T cell repertoires in COVID-19. Generated by immunoSEQ multiplex PCR, the TCRdb table keeps only in-frame clones and is missing some. The sample records roughly 250,000 clones, 85% to 90% being singletons. Source material: PBMCs or T cells enriched from blood (not recorded which). These receptor sequences come from a man aged 45 to 65 who had been exposed to COVID-19.

This clone turned up a few times. This chain connects TRBV28 to TRBJ2-7; 11 bases are shared with TRBD1. CDR1 is MDHEN and CDR2 is SYDVKM in the germline V gene. Losses at the gene ends were 2 bases for V and 5 bases for J; bases not matched to a gene: 5. The CDR3 extends over 15 amino acids. The CDR3 DNA follows: TGTGCCAGCAGTTTAATCCGGGACAGGGGGGACGAGCAGTACGTC. Translation: CASSLIRDRGDEQYV.

This chain joins TRBV3-1 (or the pseudogene TRBV3-2) and TRBJ2-1, with D hard to call. Looked up from germline, CDR1 is LGHDT and CDR2 is YNNKEL (reference sequence). CDR3 size: 16 residues. The germline V and J ends were trimmed by 0 bases and 4 bases, with 13 bases remaining between them. CDR3 nucleotides: TGTGCCAGCAGCCAAGATCGGAGCGCCTATTACAATGAGCAGTTCTTC. It yields the protein CASSQDRSAYYNEQFF.

V is TRBV30 and J is TRBJ1-3; D remains ambiguous. Germline V gene sequence: CDR1 GTSNPN, CDR2 SVGIG (reference sequence). V lost 6 bases and J 1 base, leaving 13 bases between the germline ends. The CDR3 has 14 amino acids. The CDR3 protein is CACPVSGSGNTIYF. CDR3 DNA: TGTGCCTGCCCCGTCTCGGGGTCTGGAAACACCATATATTTT.

The rearrangement uses TRBV14 and TRBJ1-2; D not certain. Trimming took 4 bases from V and 6 from J, leaving 18 bases between them. From germline, CDR1 is SGHDN and CDR2 FVKESK. The CDR3 loop spans 15 amino acids. The CDR3: CASSPRARVVDGYTF. The CDR3 DNA reads as TGTGCCAGCAGCCCCCGGGCGAGGGTCGTCGATGGCTACACCTTC.

The chain combines TRBV5-1 with TRBJ2-5, with 7 bases that match TRBD1. Germline CDR1 is SGHRS and CDR2 is YFSETQ. The J segment lost 0 bases and the V segment lost 4 bases, leaving 6 bases of the junction unmatched. This CDR3 is built from 15 residues. The CDR3 is CASSQPDRDQETQYF. The CDR3 coding sequence is TGCGCCAGCAGCCAACCAGACAGGGACCAAGAGACCCAGTACTTC.

This chain joins TRBV5-1 and TRBJ2-1; 14 bases are shared with TRBD2. CDR3 length: 14 amino acids. Germline V gene sequence: CDR1 SGHRS, CDR2 YFSETQ. V gave up 10 bases and J gave up 8 bases; unmatched junction bases: 8. The CDR3 protein is CASGGLAGGDEQFF. The CDR3 DNA is TGCGCCTCCGGCGGACTAGCGGGAGGTGATGAGCAGTTCTTC.

Comment on this clone: In the same sample, other DNA sequences code for this CDR3. The V and J genes are TRBV5-1 and TRBJ1-1, with 7 bases identical to TRBD1. V gave up 0 bases and J gave up 1 base; unmatched junction bases: 0. The CDR3 has 14 amino acids. Germline V gives CDR1 SGHRS, CDR2 YFSETQ. The CDR3 bases are TGCGCCAGCAGCTTGGGGACAGGGAACACTGAAGCTTTCTTT. Its protein product is CASSLGTGNTEAFF. Based on the CDR3 plus reference TRBV5-1 and TRBJ1-1, the full variable domain is KAGVTQTPRYLIKTRGQQVTLSCSPISGHRSVSWYQQTPGQGLQFLFEYFSETQRNKGNFPGRFSGRQFSNSRSEMNVSTLELGDSALYLCASSLGTGNTEAFFGQGTRLTVV.

The chain employs TRBV2 and TRBJ1-1, with 7 bases matching TRBD1. Germline CDR1 reads SNHLY; CDR2 reads FYNNEI. The CDR3 consists of 16 residues. The trim removed 5 bases at V and 2 bases at J, leaving 11 bases unmatched. This chain's CDR3 is CASSPRRQGINTEAFF. The CDR3 coding sequence is TGTGCCAGCAGTCCCCGCCGACAGGGAATAAACACTGAAGCTTTCTTT. The complete variable domain, with remaining parts taken from reference TRBV2 and TRBJ1-1, reads EPEVTQTPSHQVTQMGQEVILRCVPISNHLYFYWYRQILGQKVEFLVSFYNNEISEKSEIFDDQFSVERPDGSNFTLKIRSTKLEDSAMYFCASSPRRQGINTEAFFGQGTRLTVV.

The chain links TRBV11-3 to TRBJ2-2; D ambiguous. This CDR3 comprises 14 residues. Deletions cut 2 bases from V and 5 bases from J, with 9 bases between. Per germline, CDR1 SGHNT and CDR2 YENEEA. Here the CDR3 reads CASSLLTVTGELFF. CDR3 DNA: TGTGCCAGCAGCTTATTGACTGTGACCGGGGAGCTGTTTTTT.

This clone was recorded only once. V gene TRBV5-1 combines with J gene TRBJ2-7, with TRBD1 matching 8 bases. Germline CDR1 and CDR2: SGHRS and YFSETQ. CDR3 size: 14 residues. J lost 4 bases, V lost 6 bases, and 9 bases had no gene match. CDR3 bases: TGCGCCAGCACCCAAGGGACAGGACTATACGAGCAGTACTTC. This codes for CASTQGTGLYEQYF.

The J gene is TRBJ2-7, the V gene TRBV5-6; the match to TRBD1 covers 7 bases. The CDR3 contains 14 residues. V was pared by 4 bases and J by 3 bases, with 7 bases of the junction left unmatched. Germline CDR1 and CDR2: SGHDT and YYEEEE. The CDR3 sequence is CASSLTGVNYEQYV. The CDR3, as DNA: TGTGCCAGCAGCCTTACAGGGGTGAACTACGAGCAGTACGTC.

With regard to this clone: Other DNA sequences in this sample translate to the same CDR3. This rearrangement joins TRBV13 to TRBJ2-7, with TRBD2 matching over 8 bases. CDR3 length equals 17 residues. The germline CDR1 and CDR2 sequences are PRHDT and FYEKMQ (reference sequence). With V trimmed by 0 bases and J by 0 bases, 7 bases remained unmatched. As DNA, the CDR3 is TGTGCCAGCAGCTTAGGCGGTCGGGGGGGGAGCTCCTACGAGCAGTACTTC. Encoded protein: CASSLGGRGGSSYEQYF.

For the CDR3, the DNA is TGCAGCGTTGTATGGTACAGGGGTGGCTACACCTTC. This sequence encodes CSVVWYRGGYTF. The chain employs TRBV29-1 and TRBJ1-2; the match to TRBD1 covers 7 bases. There are 12 residues in the CDR3. From germline, CDR1 is SQVTM and CDR2 ANQGSEA. With V trimmed by 4 bases and J by 7 bases, 6 bases remained unmatched. The whole variable domain, remainder taken from reference TRBV29-1 and TRBJ1-2, is SAVISQKPSRDICQRGTSLTIQCQVDSQVTMMFWYRQQPGQSLTLIATANQGSEATYESGFVIDKFPISRPNLTFSTLTVSNMSPEDSSIYLCSVVWYRGGYTFGSGTRLTVV.

This chain links TRBV11-2 with TRBJ1-4, with 8 bases matching TRBD1. Germline lookup yields CDR1 SGHAT and CDR2 FQNNGV. V shed 5 bases and J 10 bases; nucleotides not matched to a gene: 21. The CDR3 has 18 residues. The CDR3 region has the DNA TGTGCCAGCAGCCCATCACGAACTCCCCAGGGGGCGCCCGGAAAACTGTTTTTT. Residues: CASSPSRTPQGAPGKLFF.